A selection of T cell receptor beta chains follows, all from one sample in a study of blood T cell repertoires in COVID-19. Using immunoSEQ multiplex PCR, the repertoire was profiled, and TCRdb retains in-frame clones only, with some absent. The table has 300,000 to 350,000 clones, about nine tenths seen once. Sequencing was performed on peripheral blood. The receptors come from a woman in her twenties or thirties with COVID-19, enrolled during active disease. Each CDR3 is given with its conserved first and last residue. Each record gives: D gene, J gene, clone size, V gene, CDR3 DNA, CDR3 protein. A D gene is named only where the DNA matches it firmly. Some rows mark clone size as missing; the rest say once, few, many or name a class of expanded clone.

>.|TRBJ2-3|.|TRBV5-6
TGTGCCAGCAGCTTGGACTCTCCTGGAGATACGCAGTATTTT
CASSLDSPGDTQYF
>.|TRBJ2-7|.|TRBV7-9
TGTGCCAGCAGCAGATCCGACAGGTACGAGCAGTACTTC
CASSRSDRYEQYF
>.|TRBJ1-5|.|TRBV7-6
TGTGCCAGCAGCTTAGGAAGGGGCAGCAATCAGCCCCAGCATTTT
CASSLGRGSNQPQHF
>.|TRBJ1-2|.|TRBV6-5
TGTGCCAGCAGTTACGCCGGGGATGGCTACACCTTC
CASSYAGDGYTF
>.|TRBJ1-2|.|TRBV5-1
TGCGCCAGCAGCTTCGGGGACACCTATGGCTACACCTTC
CASSFGDTYGYTF
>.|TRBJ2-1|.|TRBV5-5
TGTGCCAGCAGCCACTCGACAGAGTACAATGAGCAGTTCTTC
CASSHSTEYNEQFF
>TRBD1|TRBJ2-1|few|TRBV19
TGTGCCAGTAACACGCCGGGACAGGGAACCAATGAGCAGTTCTTC
CASNTPGQGTNEQFF
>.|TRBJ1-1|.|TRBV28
TGTGCCAGCAGTTTAGATCAGGGGTTTAACACTGAAGCTTTCTTT
CASSLDQGFNTEAFF
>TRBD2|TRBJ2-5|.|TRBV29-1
TGCAGCGTTCATCCGGGACTACCAGAGACCCAGTACTTC
CSVHPGLPETQYF
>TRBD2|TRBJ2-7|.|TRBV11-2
TGTGCCAGCAGCTCGGGACTAGCGGGGTACTCCTACGAGCAGTACTTC
CASSSGLAGYSYEQYF
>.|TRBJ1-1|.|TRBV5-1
TGCGCCAGCAGCCCCTATGGCACTGAAGCTTTCTTT
CASSPYGTEAFF
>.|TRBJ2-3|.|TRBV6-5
TGTGCCAGCAGTCTCGGGTCCACAGATACGCAGTATTTT
CASSLGSTDTQYF
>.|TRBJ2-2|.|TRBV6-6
TGTGCCAGCAGTTCTACAGGGAGGGGGAACACCGGGGAGCTGTTTTTT
CASSSTGRGNTGELFF
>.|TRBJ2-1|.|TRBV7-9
TGTGCCAGCAGTAAACAGAGACAGGCCTACAATGAGCAGTTCTTC
CASSKQRQAYNEQFF
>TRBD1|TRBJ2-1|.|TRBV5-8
TGTGCCAGCAGCTATCACAGGGGGTACTACAATGAGCAGTTCTTC
CASSYHRGYYNEQFF
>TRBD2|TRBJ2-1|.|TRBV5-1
TGCGCCAGCAGCTTGAGCCTAGCGGGATACAATGAGCAGTTCTTC
CASSLSLAGYNEQFF
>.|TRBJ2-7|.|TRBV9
TGTGCCAGCAGCGTAGGCCTGGAGGAGCAGTACTTC
CASSVGLEEQYF
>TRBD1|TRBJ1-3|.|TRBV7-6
TGTGCCAGCAGCCTCGGGACAGGGGTTGGAAACACCATATATTTT
CASSLGTGVGNTIYF
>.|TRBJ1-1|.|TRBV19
TGTGCCAGTAGTGTCCGACAGAGCATGAACACTGAAGCTTTCTTT
CASSVRQSMNTEAFF
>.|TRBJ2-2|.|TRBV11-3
TGTGCCAGCAGTGGGCAGGGGCCAGCCGGGGAGCTGTTTTTT
CASSGQGPAGELFF
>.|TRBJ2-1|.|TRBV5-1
TGCGCCAGCAGCTCCAGGGGGTCTAGCGTTGATGAGCAGTTCTTC
CASSSRGSSVDEQFF
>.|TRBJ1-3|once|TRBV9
TGTGCCAGCAGCGTAGCTGCGGGGGCTGGAAACACCATATATTTT
CASSVAAGAGNTIYF
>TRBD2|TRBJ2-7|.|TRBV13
TGTGCCAGCAGCCACAGACTAGCGGGAACCTACGAGCAGTACTTC
CASSHRLAGTYEQYF
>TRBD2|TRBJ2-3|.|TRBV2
TGTGCCAGCAGCCCGGGACTAGCGGGAGCCGGGGCAGATACGCAGTATTTT
CASSPGLAGAGADTQYF
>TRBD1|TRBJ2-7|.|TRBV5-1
TGCGCCAGCAGCTCCGGGACAGCCTACGAGCAGTACTTC
CASSSGTAYEQYF
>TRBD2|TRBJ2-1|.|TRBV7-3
TGTGCCAGCAGCTGGACTAGCGGGCATGAGCAGTTCTTC
CASSWTSGHEQFF
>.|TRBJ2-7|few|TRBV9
TGTGCCAGCAGCGTAGCCGGTATCGAGGGCTCGCAGTACTTC
CASSVAGIEGSQYF
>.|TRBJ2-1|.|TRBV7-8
TGTGCCAGCAGCTTAAGGCTAGGCACCTCCTACAATGAGCAGTTCTTC
CASSLRLGTSYNEQFF
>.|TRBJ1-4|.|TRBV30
TGTGCCTGGAGTGTACAGGGTGAAAAACTGTTTTTT
CAWSVQGEKLFF
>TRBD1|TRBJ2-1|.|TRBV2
TGTGCCAGCAGTCCCGGACAGGGTGGGGGTGAGCAGTTCTTC
CASSPGQGGGEQFF
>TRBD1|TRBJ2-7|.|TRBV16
TGTGCCAGCAGCCAATTTAGGGGGCCGTACGAGCAGTACTTC
CASSQFRGPYEQYF
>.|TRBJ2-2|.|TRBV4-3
TGCGCCAGCAGCCGCACTAGATACGGGGAGCTGTTTTTT
CASSRTRYGELFF
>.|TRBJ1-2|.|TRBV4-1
TGCGCCAGCAGCCGCGCCTTCCAGGGTGCCGCTAACTATGGCTACACCTTC
CASSRAFQGAANYGYTF
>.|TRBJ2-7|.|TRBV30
TGTGCCTGGAGTCGTGGGAGCACCCACGAGCAGTACTTC
CAWSRGSTHEQYF
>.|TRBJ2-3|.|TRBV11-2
TGTGCCAGCAGCCCCCTCGGGAGTGAGACAGATACGCAGTATTTT
CASSPLGSETDTQYF
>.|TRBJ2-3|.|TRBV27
TGTGCCAGCAGTCCCCACACCAAAAGCACAGATACGCAGTATTTT
CASSPHTKSTDTQYF
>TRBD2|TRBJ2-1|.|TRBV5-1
TGCGCCAGTCAAGCGGGACTAGCGGGAGTGGGTGAGCAGTTCTTC
CASQAGLAGVGEQFF
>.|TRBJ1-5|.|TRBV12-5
TGTGCTAGTGGTCCCGACAGTAGCAATCAGCCCCAGCATTTT
CASGPDSSNQPQHF
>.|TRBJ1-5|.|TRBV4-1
TGCGCCAGCAGCCAAAAGGCGGAGAATCAGCCCCAGCATTTT
CASSQKAENQPQHF
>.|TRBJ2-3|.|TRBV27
TGTGCCAGCAGTACCGTCATATGGGCGAATACGCAGTATTTT
CASSTVIWANTQYF
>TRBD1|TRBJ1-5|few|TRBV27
TGTGCCAGCAGCCACAAAATAACCCGATGGGACAGGCCCGGCATCGATCAGCCCCAGCATTTT
CASSHKITRWDRPGIDQPQHF
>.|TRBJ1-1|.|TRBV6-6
TGTGCCAGCAGTCAAACAGCCGCGGGCACTGAAGCTTTCTTT
CASSQTAAGTEAFF
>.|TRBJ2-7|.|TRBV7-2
TGTGCCAGCAGCTTTCAGGGGGGCGCGAATTACGAGCAGTACTTC
CASSFQGGANYEQYF
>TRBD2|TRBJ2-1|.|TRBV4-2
TGTGCCAGCAGCCTCGTCCTAGCGGGAGGGGACTCCTACAATGAGCAGTTCTTC
CASSLVLAGGDSYNEQFF
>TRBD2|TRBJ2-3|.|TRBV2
TGTGCCAGCAGTGGAGCGGGAGGGGATACGCAGTATTTT
CASSGAGGDTQYF
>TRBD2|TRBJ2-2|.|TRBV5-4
TGTGCCACCCTTCGGGATAGCGGGAGTTCCGCCGGGGAGCTGTTTTTT
CATLRDSGSSAGELFF
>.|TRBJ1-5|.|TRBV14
TGTGCCAGCAGCCAAGGGGGGCATCAGCCCCAGCATTTT
CASSQGGHQPQHF
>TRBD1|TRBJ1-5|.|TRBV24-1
TGTGCCACCAGTGATCCAACAGGGGGCAATCAGCCCCAGCATTTT
CATSDPTGGNQPQHF
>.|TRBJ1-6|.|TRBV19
TGTGCCAGTAGCAATGACTACAAGGGTTACAATTCACCCCTCCACTTT
CASSNDYKGYNSPLHF
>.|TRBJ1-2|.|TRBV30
TGTGCCTGGAATTACCACAGCAACTATGGCTACACCTTC
CAWNYHSNYGYTF
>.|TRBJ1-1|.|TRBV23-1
TGCGCCAGCAGTCACCTCAGAGGGGGCACTGAAGCTTTCTTT
CASSHLRGGTEAFF
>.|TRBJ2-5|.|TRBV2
TGTGCCAGCAGTTTACAGATACAAGAGACCCAGTACTTC
CASSLQIQETQYF
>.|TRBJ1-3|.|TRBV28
TGTGCCAGCAGTACCAGAGGCCACTCTGGAAACACCATATATTTT
CASSTRGHSGNTIYF
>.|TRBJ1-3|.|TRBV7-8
TGTGCCAGCAGCTTAGGGCCCTCTGGAAACACCATATATTTT
CASSLGPSGNTIYF
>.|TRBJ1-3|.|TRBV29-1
TGCAGCGCCCACGGGGTTGGAAACACCATATATTTT
CSAHGVGNTIYF
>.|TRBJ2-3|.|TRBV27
TGTGCCAGCACCCCCTTCGGAGTGAGCACAGATACGCAGTATTTT
CASTPFGVSTDTQYF
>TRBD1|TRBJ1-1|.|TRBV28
TGTGCCAGCAGTGCCGACAGGGCTGAAGCTTTCTTT
CASSADRAEAFF
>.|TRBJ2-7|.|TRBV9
TGTGCCAGCAGCGTAGTCGGGGACACCTCCTACGAGCAGTACTTC
CASSVVGDTSYEQYF
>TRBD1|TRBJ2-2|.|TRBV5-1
TGCGCCAGCAGCTTGGCCCCCCGCAAAGGGGGCCCCGGGGAGCTGTTTTTT
CASSLAPRKGGPGELFF